This T cell receptor beta chain is from a study of vaccination and CD4 T cells after COVID-19. About the research overall: Sampling after COVID took place at a median of about 98 days (range 35 to 161) following diagnosis. Blood was drawn a median around 73 days post second dose, range 14 to 241.

Of note for this clonotype: Its matching antigen is unknown.

Treatment reported: approximately nine-day PBMC culture with coronavirus spike peptide pools or control peptides (ViraFEST assay). According to the study, CD4+ T cells from the unexposed donor were gathered ahead of the COVID-19 pandemic (2011-2018). ViraFEST relied on peptide pools to expand antigen-specific T cells; the TCRs were sequenced afterward. The Oncomine TCR Beta short-read assay was applied to DNA of cultured CD4+ T cells. TCRdb called the PCR reads again in MiXCR, with one record for every CDR3 protein. The data hold about 6,600 distinct CDR3 sequences, with 30% to 45% observed a single time. The CDR3 totals 15 residues. Germline V gives CDR1 MNHEY, CDR2 SVGAGI. V lost 4 bases to trimming and J lost 7 bases, with 14 bases between them.

The origin of this receptor is a human donor in good health. V gene TRBV6-5 combines with J gene TRBJ1-6; possibly TRBD1 for D (6 bases). Material for sequencing was CD4+ T cells from blood, cultured in vitro. This CDR3 reads CASSWTDSNNSPLHF. The CDR3 nucleotides read TGTGCCAGCAGTTGGACGGACAGTAACAATTCACCCCTCCACTTT.